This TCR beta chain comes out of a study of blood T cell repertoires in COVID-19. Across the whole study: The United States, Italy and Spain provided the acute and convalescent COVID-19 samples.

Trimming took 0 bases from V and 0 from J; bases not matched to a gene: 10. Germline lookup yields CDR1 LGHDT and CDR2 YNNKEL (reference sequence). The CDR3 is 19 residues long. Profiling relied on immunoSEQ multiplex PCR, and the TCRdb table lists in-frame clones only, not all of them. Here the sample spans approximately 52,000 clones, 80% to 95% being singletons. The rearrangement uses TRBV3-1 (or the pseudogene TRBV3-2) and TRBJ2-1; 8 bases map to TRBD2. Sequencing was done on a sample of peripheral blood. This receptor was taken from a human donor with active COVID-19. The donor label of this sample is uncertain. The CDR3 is CASSQEGSLAGSSYNEQFF. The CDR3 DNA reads TGTGCCAGCAGCCAAGAAGGGTCCTTAGCGGGGAGCTCCTACAATGAGCAGTTCTTC.